These 15 T cell receptor beta chains originate from one sample sequenced in a study of shared clonotypes between healthy human individuals. The protocol was immunoSEQ multiplex PCR, while the TCRdb copy is restricted to in-frame clones and leaves out a portion. The repertoire holds 2.5 million or so clones, around 90% seen once, with 0.11% to 0.15% in the top ten. Material: naive CD4+ T cells sorted from blood. The subset here: CD45RA+ positively selected. These TCRs come from a man between 18 and 29 years old in good health.

The chain joins TRBV19 to TRBJ2-3; 11 nucleotides match TRBD2. V shed 5 bases and J 8 bases; nucleotides not matched to a gene: 9. The germline V gene encodes CDR1 LNHDA and CDR2 SQIVND (reference sequence). The CDR3 consists of 15 residues. CDR3 in DNA: TGTGCCAGTAGTCCCATAGCGGGAGGGCCAGGTACGCAGTATTTT. This codes for CASSPIAGGPGTQYF. Full variable domain (remainder filled in from reference TRBV19 and TRBJ2-3): DGGITQSPKYLFRKEGQNVTLSCEQNLNHDAMYWYRQDPGQGLRLIYYSQIVNDFQKGDIAEGYSVSREKKESFPLTVTSAQKNPTAFYLCASSPIAGGPGTQYFGPGTRLTVL.

The genes are TRBV15 and TRBJ2-7; the D gene is possibly TRBD1 (6 bases). Germline-derived CDR1 and CDR2 are LNHNV and YYDKDF (reference sequence). This CDR3 has 16 amino acids. The V end lost 0 bases, the J end lost 4 bases, and 16 bases lay between the germline ends. Written as DNA, the CDR3 is TGTGCCACCAGCAGAGATTCGGTGGGTAGGGGGTACGAGCAGTACTTC. Amino acid sequence: CATSRDSVGRGYEQYF.

The genes are TRBV7-2 and TRBJ1-2, with D unclear. The CDR3 contains 15 residues. Germline assignment: CDR1 SGHTA and CDR2 FQGNSA. V dropped 2 bases and J dropped 7 bases, with 17 bases sitting between them. In DNA form, the CDR3 reads TGTGCCAGCAGCTTAAAACCGGGATTTGGTTCTGGCTACACCTTC. This sequence encodes CASSLKPGFGSGYTF.

The V call is TRBV18, the J call TRBJ2-2, with 9 bases fitting TRBD2. The CDR3 contains 19 residues. V lost 0 bases, J lost 2 bases, and 10 bases stayed unmatched. Germline V CDR1 and CDR2: KGHSH, LQKENI. DNA for the CDR3: TGTGCCAGCTCACCACCAAGTTCTCTAGCGGGACAAAACACCGGGGAGCTGTTTTTT. Its translation: CASSPPSSLAGQNTGELFF.

The chain is built from TRBV5-1 and TRBJ2-1, with 13 nucleotides matching TRBD2. J gave up 9 bases and V 4 bases, and 4 bases lay outside the gene matches. This CDR3 has 14 residues. Germline V CDR1 and CDR2: SGHRS, YFSETQ. The CDR3, as DNA: TGCGCCAGCAGCCTTCGGACTAGCGGGAGTGAGCAGTTCTTC. Its translation: CASSLRTSGSEQFF.

As concerns this clone: This same CDR3 is encoded by further DNA sequences in the sample. The J gene is TRBJ1-5, the V gene TRBV27; D remains ambiguous. V was shortened by 3 bases and J by 1 base, with 4 bases between the two germline ends. This CDR3 has 13 residues. Germline-derived CDR1 and CDR2 are MNHEY and SMNVEV (reference sequence). The CDR3 is CASSLGSNQPQHF. As DNA, the CDR3 is TGTGCCAGCAGTTTGGGGAGCAATCAGCCCCAGCATTTT.

V gene TRBV10-2 combines with J gene TRBJ1-1; no firm D call. Germline V gene data show CDR1 as WSHSY and CDR2 as SAAADI. CDR3 length: 13 residues. V lost 9 bases to trimming and J lost 0 bases, with 11 bases between them. The CDR3 loop reads CASRISMNTEAFF. The CDR3 region has the DNA TGCGCCAGTAGGATCTCTATGAACACTGAAGCTTTCTTT.

The V gene is TRBV21-1, the J gene TRBJ2-7; the table's D call, TRBD1, was not checked against the DNA. TRBV21-1 has pseudogene status. The CDR3 loop spans 12 amino acids. CDR3 in DNA: TGTGCCAGCAGCAAAGAAGGGGCGAGGCAGTACTTC. It is translated as CASSKEGARQYF.

The V call is TRBV19, the J call TRBJ1-6; D is possibly TRBD1 (5 bases). This CDR3 spans 15 amino acids. In germline, CDR1 is LNHDA, CDR2 SQIVND (reference sequence). V was cut by 7 bases and J by 10 bases, with 20 bases left in between. As DNA, the CDR3 is TGTGCCAGTACCTTCGAGGGCCAGGGTCCATCACCCCTCCACTTT. It codes for CASTFEGQGPSPLHF.

CDR3: CASSVWTSGTDTQYF. The CDR3 region has the DNA TGTGCCAGCAGCGTCTGGACTAGCGGGACAGATACGCAGTATTTT. The J gene is TRBJ2-3, the V gene TRBV7-6, with 11 bases identical to TRBD2. V shed 5 bases and J 3 bases; nucleotides not matched to a gene: 4. In germline, CDR1 is SGHVS, CDR2 FNYEAQ. This CDR3 has 15 residues.

The chain links TRBV11-2 to TRBJ1-2; D is undetermined. Trimming cost V 5 bases and J 8 bases, with 15 bases left between them. There are 13 residues in the CDR3. Germline V gene data show CDR1 as SGHAT and CDR2 as FQNNGV. In nucleotides, the CDR3 is TGTGCCAGCAGCGAACCTGGCACCTGGGGCTACACCTTC. Amino acid sequence: CASSEPGTWGYTF.

The chain links TRBV5-1 to TRBJ2-7, with D unresolved. The CDR3 has 14 residues. Germline assignment: CDR1 SGHRS and CDR2 YFSETQ. The V end lost 0 bases, the J end lost 3 bases, and 10 bases lay between the germline ends. CDR3 sequence: CASSLAPFLYEQYF. Written as DNA, the CDR3 is TGCGCCAGCAGCTTGGCGCCCTTCCTCTACGAGCAGTACTTC.

The rearrangement uses TRBV4-1 and TRBJ2-1; possibly TRBD2 for D (5 bases). The CDR3 totals 17 residues. Germline V CDR1 and CDR2: MGHRA, YSYEKL. Trimming shortened V by 0 bases and J by 4 bases, and 16 bases separated the two germline ends. CDR3 in DNA: TGCGCCAGCAGCCAAGACGTGGTTCTTTCGGGGTACAATGAGCAGTTCTTC. Its translation is CASSQDVVLSGYNEQFF.

This clone was seen once. This sequence joins TRBV29-1 and TRBJ2-5; possible D gene TRBD2, 6 bases. Deletions cut 8 bases from V and 2 bases from J, with 15 bases between. Germline CDR1 is SQVTM and CDR2 is ANQGSEA. The CDR3 length is 13 residues. The CDR3 region is CSSMGGAQETQYF. CDR3 sequence (DNA): TGCAGCTCCATGGGCGGGGCACAAGAGACCCAGTACTTC.

This chain uses TRBV18 with TRBJ2-7; D is perhaps TRBD1 (6 bases). The CDR3 consists of 15 residues. The germline V gene encodes CDR1 KGHSH and CDR2 LQKENI. V was trimmed by 2 bases and J by 7 bases, leaving 18 bases between them. Here the CDR3 reads CASSPKSDRQGEQYF. CDR3 nucleotide sequence: TGTGCCAGCTCACCAAAGTCAGACAGGCAGGGGGAGCAGTACTTC.